The present TCR beta chain was sequenced within a study of cytomegalovirus exposure and HLA in healthy donors. With regard to this clone: Its antigen is still unknown.

Libraries were prepared by immunoSEQ multiplex PCR; TCRdb keeps only in-frame clonotypes and omits some of them. Counted here are more than 45,000 clones, about 91% occurring once; the ten biggest clones make up over 2%. V lost 2 bases and J lost 4, with 11 bases in between. Germline loops: CDR1 MNHEY, CDR2 SVGAGI. The CDR3 is made up of 14 amino acids. Whole-study findings and limits: Reports showed the classifier diagnosing cytomegalovirus status with high specificity and sensitivity. TCR beta chains numbering under 200 were designated cytomegalovirus-associated. Three of the chains that were CMV-associated were confirmed in vitro to be specific for CMV antigens.

Sequenced sample: PBMCs. The clonotype comes from a woman in her 30s in good health and CMV-seronegative. This chain joins TRBV6-5 and TRBJ1-2; TRBD1 might be the D (5 bases). CDR3 coding DNA: TGTGCCAGCAGTTACGAATCGGGGGGCTATGGCTACACCTTC. This codes for CASSYESGGYGYTF.